This T cell receptor beta chain was sequenced in a study of glioma-infiltrating T cells after dendritic cell vaccination. Germline assignment: CDR1 SGHNT and CDR2 YENEEA. V lost 0 bases, J lost 6 bases, and 5 bases stayed unmatched. The CDR3 consists of 16 residues. The time point is: after dendritic cell vaccination, including at tumor progression/relapse. Blood PBMC samples: pre-vaccination, two weeks post third vaccination, and at tumor progression. Amplification used 60 V beta primers and 13 J beta primers. Sequencing was performed with immunoSEQ multiplex PCR; in TCRdb, only in-frame clones are kept and a portion is missing. The sample yields 85,000 to 100,000 clones, 65% to 85% seen once.

The chain combines TRBV11-3 with TRBJ2-1, with 10 bases lining up with TRBD1. The sequenced sample was blood, obtained after dendritic cell vaccination. The clonotype originates from a human donor with glioblastoma. The CDR3 spells CASSLEGGQGFNEQFF. CDR3 nucleotide sequence: TGTGCCAGCAGCTTAGAAGGGGGACAGGGGTTCAATGAGCAGTTCTTC.